What follows describes a single T cell receptor (beta chain). Its antigen remains unknown. Germline CDR1 is LNHNV and CDR2 is YYDKDF (reference sequence). The CDR3 is 17 residues long. With 0 bases clipped from V and 0 bases from J, the junction kept 2 bases outside the gene matches. The sample is drawn from a study of identical twins. Study-wide results and caveats: Invariant cells of the MAIT and iNKT types might have partly distorted the zero-insertion analyses. Twins shared out-of-frame alpha sequences with excess low generation probability.

One entry per CDR3 protein, called by TCRdb with MiXCR from the 5' RACE reads. The sample gives 650,000 to 800,000 distinct CDR3 sequences, over 8.5% of which show up once; approximately 0.96% is in the top ten. Separately, the same data were catalogued under a study of yellow fever vaccine responses in identical twins.

The J gene is TRBJ2-1, the V gene TRBV15; TRBD2 matches at 10 bases. Sequenced sample: PBMCs. The source is a woman under 30 in good health. CDR3 residues: CATSREAGGSSYNEQFF. CDR3 DNA sequence: TGTGCCACCAGCAGAGAAGCGGGGGGGAGCTCCTACAATGAGCAGTTCTTC.